This is a list of T cell receptor beta chains from one sample in a study of OX40 agonist ivuxolimab in advanced cancers. The data were produced by immunoSEQ multiplex PCR, yet TCRdb's version contains in-frame clones alone and is incomplete. The sample comprises about 49,000 clones, 60% to 80% of which are singletons, and roughly 8.6% rests with the top ten. The specimen comprised CD4+ or CD8+ T cells sorted from blood, sampled in a trial of the OX40 agonist ivuxolimab. Receptors originate from an adult with an advanced solid tumor such as melanoma, head and neck, liver or kidney cancer. Both conserved end residues are part of each CDR3. The D gene is left open where the match is weak. Where a row states a size, it is once, few, many or the class of an expanded clone; other rows omit it.

v_gene,abundance,j_gene,d_gene,CDR3nt,CDR3aa
TRBV10-1,NA,TRBJ1-5,TRBD1,TGCGCCAGCAGCGGCCCAGGGGGGCGCCTATATAGCAATCAGCCCCAGCATTTT,CASSGPGGRLYSNQPQHF
TRBV10-1,once,TRBJ2-1,NA,TGCGCCAGCAGTGAGTCTGGGGCGAACAATGAGCAGTTCTTC,CASSESGANNEQFF
TRBV5-4,once,TRBJ2-3,TRBD2,TGTGCCAGCAGCCCGGGACTAGTAAACACAGATACGCAGTATTTT,CASSPGLVNTDTQYF
TRBV18,NA,TRBJ2-5,NA,TGTGCCAGCTCACCGTCCTTTACCGGGACCCTACAAGAGACCCAGTACTTC,CASSPSFTGTLQETQYF
TRBV4-1,NA,TRBJ2-7,NA,TGCGCCAGCAGCCAAGGAGCGCTTTTGGAGGAGCAGTACTTC,CASSQGALLEEQYF
TRBV20-1,NA,TRBJ2-7,NA,TGCAGTGCTAGGCAGGGTTACGAGCAGTACTTC,CSARQGYEQYF
TRBV11-2,NA,TRBJ1-2,NA,TGTGCCAGCAGCTTAGATCCGGCAGGATATGGCTACACCTTC,CASSLDPAGYGYTF
TRBV11-2,NA,TRBJ2-5,NA,TGTGCCAGCAGCAACGGGGCGGGGTACCAAGAGACCCAGTACTTC,CASSNGAGYQETQYF
TRBV29-1,NA,TRBJ2-7,TRBD1,TGCAGCGTTGGACAGGGGGGCCCCTACGAGCAGTACTTC,CSVGQGGPYEQYF
TRBV7-2,NA,TRBJ2-1,TRBD2,TGTGCCAGCAGCCCGACACTAGCGGGAGGGCTCTATGAGCAGTTCTTC,CASSPTLAGGLYEQFF
TRBV10-3,NA,TRBJ2-1,NA,TGTGCCATCAAGGATCACAAAGACTCCTACAATGAGCAGTTCTTC,CAIKDHKDSYNEQFF
TRBV5-4,once,TRBJ2-2,NA,TGTGCCAGCAGTTGGGACAACTCGAACACCGGGGAGCTGTTTTTT,CASSWDNSNTGELFF
TRBV11-2,NA,TRBJ2-7,NA,TGTGCCAGCAGCCAATTCGTGGATAGCTACGAGCAGTACTTC,CASSQFVDSYEQYF
TRBV5-6,NA,TRBJ2-3,TRBD2,TGTGCCAGCAGTTCCGGGACTAAGGGGACAGATACGCAGTATTTT,CASSSGTKGTDTQYF
TRBV7-9,NA,TRBJ1-1,NA,TGTGCCAGCAGCTTGGCTAGGGGGGCCTTACTGAACACTGAAGCTTTCTTT,CASSLARGALLNTEAFF
TRBV18,once,TRBJ1-1,NA,TGTGCCAGCTCACCAATGGGTGGGGACCCTCGGGGTACTGAAGCTTTCTTT,CASSPMGGDPRGTEAFF
TRBV21-1,NA,TRBJ1-1,NA,TGTGCCAGCAGCAAAGCCAGGGCGCTGAACACTGAAGCTTTCTTT,CASSKARALNTEAFF
TRBV7-2,NA,TRBJ1-2,NA,TGTGCCAGCAGCTTAGGAGGGACGGCCTATGGCTACACCTTC,CASSLGGTAYGYTF
TRBV19,NA,TRBJ2-7,TRBD1,TGTGCCAGTTACGGGGAGGACAGGGGCTCCTACGAGCAGTACTTC,CASYGEDRGSYEQYF
TRBV2,once,TRBJ2-5,TRBD1,TGTGCCAGCAGTGAAAACCGACAGGGCAGGGAGACCCAGTACTTC,CASSENRQGRETQYF
TRBV27,NA,TRBJ2-1,NA,TGTGCCAGCAGTCGATCCGTCGGTGGGATTTACAATGAGCAGTTCTTC,CASSRSVGGIYNEQFF
TRBV13,NA,TRBJ1-2,TRBD1,TGTGCCAGCAGCGGAAGGGGACAGGGGAGCGGCTACACCTTC,CASSGRGQGSGYTF
TRBV5-1,NA,TRBJ2-1,NA,TGCGCCAGCAGCTTATTGGGTGAGTGGCAGTTCTTC,CASSLLGEWQFF
TRBV25-1,NA,TRBJ1-1,NA,TGTGCCAGCAGTGAATATAGTTGGAGGGACACTGAAGCTTTCTTT,CASSEYSWRDTEAFF
TRBV30,NA,TRBJ2-5,NA,TGTGCCTGGAGTGTAGCCAGAAACCGCCAATACCAAGAGACCCAGTACTTC,CAWSVARNRQYQETQYF
TRBV5-4,NA,TRBJ2-5,TRBD2,TGTGCCAGCAGCTTGCGTCTAGCGGAGGAGACCCAGTACTTC,CASSLRLAEETQYF
TRBV6-6,NA,TRBJ2-7,NA,TGTGCCAGCGCTGAACAGACAGCTAGCTACGAGCAGTACTTC,CASAEQTASYEQYF
TRBV27,once,TRBJ2-7,TRBD1,TGTGCCAGCAGTTTATCGCAGGGGACAGGGTTCCACGAGCAGTACTTC,CASSLSQGTGFHEQYF
TRBV5-1,few,TRBJ1-4,NA,TGCGCCAGCACCCTCGGGGCGGGGGATAATGAAAAACTGTTTTTT,CASTLGAGDNEKLFF
TRBV25-1,NA,TRBJ2-5,NA,TGTGCCAGCAGTCCCGGGGGCGGCGAGACCCAGTACTTC,CASSPGGGETQYF
TRBV27,NA,TRBJ1-1,NA,TGTGCCAGCAGTTTATTCAGACACACTGAAGCTTTCTTT,CASSLFRHTEAFF
TRBV5-6,NA,TRBJ1-2,NA,TGTGCCAGCAGCTCTAACATAGATGGCTACACCTTC,CASSSNIDGYTF
TRBV7-9,NA,TRBJ2-6,NA,TGTGCCAGCAGCACCAGGACTGGGGCCAACGTCCTGACTTTC,CASSTRTGANVLTF
TRBV7-2,NA,TRBJ2-5,NA,TGTGCCAGCAGGGATCAATCAGGGCTCCAAGAGACCCAGTACTTC,CASRDQSGLQETQYF
TRBV6-1,NA,TRBJ1-3,NA,TGTGCCAGCAGTGAAGGACCCTTTGGAAACACCATATATTTT,CASSEGPFGNTIYF
TRBV7-2,few,TRBJ2-1,TRBD2,TGTGCCAGCAGCTTACAAGGACTAGCGAGAAACAATGAGCAGTTCTTC,CASSLQGLARNNEQFF
TRBV6-5,NA,TRBJ1-4,NA,TGTGCCAGCAGTCCAGGGACCGTTCGGACTGAAAAACTGTTTTTT,CASSPGTVRTEKLFF
TRBV7-2,NA,TRBJ1-1,TRBD1,TGTGCCAGCAGCTTAGGTCCAGGGGGGGCGACTGAAGCTTTCTTT,CASSLGPGGATEAFF
TRBV4-3,NA,TRBJ2-1,NA,TGCGCCAGCAGCCAAGGTTCGGGGGGCGAGCAGTTCTTC,CASSQGSGGEQFF
TRBV5-1,NA,TRBJ2-1,TRBD2,TGCGCCAGCAGCTTGGGACTAGCGGGAAATAATGAGCAGTTCTTC,CASSLGLAGNNEQFF
TRBV5-8,once,TRBJ1-2,NA,TGTGCCAGCAGCTTGAATGAGGATGGCTACACCTTC,CASSLNEDGYTF
TRBV5-3,NA,TRBJ2-1,TRBD2,TGTGCCAGAAGCCCGGGGACTAGCGGGCTAAACAATGAGCAGTTCTTC,CARSPGTSGLNNEQFF
TRBV14,NA,TRBJ2-7,TRBD2,TGTGCCAGCAGCCACCTAGCGGGAGGTGCCTACGAGCAGTACTTC,CASSHLAGGAYEQYF
TRBV6-5,NA,TRBJ2-3,NA,TGTGCCAGCAGCCTACTCTTCGGGTCAGATACGCAGTATTTT,CASSLLFGSDTQYF
TRBV7-2,NA,TRBJ2-7,NA,TGTGCCAGCAGCTCTATGGGGACCGCTGCCTACGAGCAGTACTTC,CASSSMGTAAYEQYF
TRBV6-5,NA,TRBJ2-5,NA,TGTGCCAGCAGTTGGGGGGCGGCCCAAGAGACCCAGTACTTC,CASSWGAAQETQYF
TRBV10-2,few,TRBJ1-5,TRBD1,TGCGCCAGCAGTCCGGGACAGAGGGATCAGCCCCAGCATTTT,CASSPGQRDQPQHF
TRBV6-5,NA,TRBJ2-3,TRBD1,TGTGCCAGCAGTTACGGGACAGGGAGTATGGCAGATACGCAGTATTTT,CASSYGTGSMADTQYF
TRBV6-1,few,TRBJ2-7,NA,TGTGCCAGCAGGGACTTGTACTCCTACGAGCAGTACTTC,CASRDLYSYEQYF
TRBV9,NA,TRBJ1-1,TRBD1,TGTGCCAGCAGCGTCACCCGGGACAGTAACACTGAAGCTTTCTTT,CASSVTRDSNTEAFF
TRBV30,NA,TRBJ1-2,NA,TGTGCCTGGAGTGTATCCCGCACGAACTATGGCTACACCTTC,CAWSVSRTNYGYTF
TRBV5-4,NA,TRBJ2-1,TRBD2,TGTGCCAGCAGCCCCGGACTAGCGGGGCGGGGGGACAATGAGCAGTTCTTC,CASSPGLAGRGDNEQFF